The present entry profiles one TCR beta chain with its context. Antigen unknown. Using immunoSEQ multiplex PCR, the repertoire was profiled, and TCRdb retains in-frame clones only, with some absent. The table shows 150,000 to 200,000 clones, with approximately 90% occurring only once. These data belong to a study of lymphopenia after photon versus proton radiotherapy. This CDR3 comprises 14 residues. Trimming pared 0 bases from V and 3 bases from J, leaving 8 bases between. Germline CDR1 reads SGHDN; CDR2 reads FVKESK. Study-wide findings and caveats: Post-nadir diversity loss with photons came from oligoclonal expansion, particularly CD8+ Temra cells.

This chain links TRBV14 with TRBJ2-5; D gene ambiguous. The source of this sequence is a man aged 50-60 years with gastric cancer. The sequencing used peripheral blood, collected from a patient treated with photon-based radiotherapy. The CDR3 DNA reads as TGTGCCAGCAGCCAAGATTTGGTAAAAGAGACCCAGTACTTC. Translating gives CASSQDLVKETQYF.